This is a list of T cell receptor beta chains from one sample in a study of regulatory T cells in long-lasting Graves disease. TCRdb analysed the multiplex PCR reads with MiXCR anew, one entry per CDR3 protein. The sample has approximately 440,000 distinct CDR3 sequences; roughly 16% are singletons. These same data were also listed under a study on T cells in Graves' hyperthyroidism and ophthalmopathy.

Sequencing was performed on peripheral blood mononuclear cells (PBMCs), taken at new diagnosis, from a patient treated with antithyroid drugs. These receptor sequences come from a man aged 40-50 years with Graves disease. CDR3s include the opening cysteine and the closing phenylalanine or tryptophan. A D gene is named only where the DNA matches it firmly. Clone size is given for some rows only: seen once, a few or many times, or a class if the clone is expanded.

D: TRBD2; J: TRBJ2-6; V: TRBV19; length: 15; size: NA; DNA: TGTGCCAGTAGTATTGAGCGGGAGACCCCTAACGTCCTGACTTTC; CDR3: CASSIERETPNVLTF
D: TRBD2; J: TRBJ2-7; V: TRBV18; length: 15; size: few; DNA: TGTGCCAGCTCACCGCCAGCGGGGGGGGGAAGCGAGCAGTACTTC; CDR3: CASSPPAGGGSEQYF
D: TRBD2; J: TRBJ2-1; V: TRBV6-2/TRBV6-3; length: 17; size: many; DNA: TGTGCCAGCAGTTACCTGGCTAGCGGGAACCCCTACAATGAGCAGTTCTTC; CDR3: CASSYLASGNPYNEQFF
D: NA; J: TRBJ1-5; V: TRBV19; length: 17; size: NA; DNA: TGTGCCAGTAGTATAGAATTATGGGGGACCAGCAATCAGCCCCAGCATTTT; CDR3: CASSIELWGTSNQPQHF
D: TRBD2; J: TRBJ2-1; V: TRBV5-1; length: 18; size: many; DNA: TGCGCCAGCAGCTTGAGAGGGACTAGCGGGAGACCCTACAATGAGCAGTTCTTC; CDR3: CASSLRGTSGRPYNEQFF
D: TRBD2; J: TRBJ2-7; V: TRBV3-1; length: 16; size: many; DNA: TGTGCCAGCAGCCCGGGACTAGCGGGAATTGCCTACGAGCAGTACTTC; CDR3: CASSPGLAGIAYEQYF
D: TRBD1; J: TRBJ2-3; V: TRBV5-5; length: 14; size: NA; DNA: TGTGCCAGCAGCCCGGACAGGGCCACAGATACGCAGTATTTT; CDR3: CASSPDRATDTQYF
D: NA; J: TRBJ1-5; V: TRBV30; length: 15; size: few; DNA: TGTGCCTGGAGTGTCGGGGGCAATAGCAATCAGCCCCAGCATTTT; CDR3: CAWSVGGNSNQPQHF
D: NA; J: TRBJ2-1; V: TRBV7-2; length: 18; size: many; DNA: TGTGCCAGCAGCCCCCGGGAGCTGCGGTTAAGCTCCTACAATGAGCAGTTCTTC; CDR3: CASSPRELRLSSYNEQFF
D: TRBD2; J: TRBJ2-1; V: TRBV7-9; length: 14; size: few; DNA: TGTGCCAGCAGCTACAGACTAGCTTGGCATGAGCAGTTCTTC; CDR3: CASSYRLAWHEQFF
D: TRBD1; J: TRBJ1-2; V: TRBV20-1; length: 13; size: NA; DNA: TGCAGTGCTAGCGACAGGGGCGACTATGGCTACACCTTC; CDR3: CSASDRGDYGYTF
D: NA; J: TRBJ2-2; V: TRBV30; length: 16; size: few; DNA: TGTGCCTGGAGTCCCCCGGGGGTATTCCGTGCCGGGGAGCTGTTTTTT; CDR3: CAWSPPGVFRAGELFF
D: NA; J: TRBJ2-2; V: TRBV27; length: 15; size: many; DNA: TGTGCCAGCAGTTTATCGTGGGGGAACACCGGGGAGCTGTTTTTT; CDR3: CASSLSWGNTGELFF
D: NA; J: TRBJ2-7; V: TRBV3-1; length: 14; size: many; DNA: TGTGCCAGCAGCTCCGGGACATATTCCTACGAGCAGTACTTC; CDR3: CASSSGTYSYEQYF
D: NA; J: TRBJ2-2; V: TRBV19; length: 18; size: NA; DNA: TGTGCCAGTAGTATAGATGCCCCGGGACAAGGTCGCTCCGGGGAGCTGTTTTTT; CDR3: CASSIDAPGQGRSGELFF
D: NA; J: TRBJ1-1; V: TRBV7-9; length: 14; size: few; DNA: TGTGCCAGCAGCTTAAAAGGGACCGACACTGAAGCTTTCTTT; CDR3: CASSLKGTDTEAFF
D: NA; J: TRBJ2-6; V: TRBV7-6; length: 16; size: many; DNA: TGTGCCAGCAGCCCCAGCGGCGTATCTGGGGCCAACGTCCTGACTTTC; CDR3: CASSPSGVSGANVLTF
D: NA; J: TRBJ2-7; V: TRBV7-8; length: 15; size: many; DNA: TGTGCCAGCAGCGCGCCTCAAGGACTAAACTACGAGCAGTACTTC; CDR3: CASSAPQGLNYEQYF
D: TRBD2; J: TRBJ2-1; V: TRBV28; length: 15; size: many; DNA: TGTGCCAGCACGGCGGGAGGTCCCTCCTACAATGAGCAGTTCTTC; CDR3: CASTAGGPSYNEQFF
D: TRBD2; J: TRBJ2-7; V: TRBV27; length: 16; size: many; DNA: TGTGCCAGCAGTCCCCGACTAGCGGGGAGCTCCTACGAGCAGTACTTC; CDR3: CASSPRLAGSSYEQYF
D: TRBD2; J: TRBJ2-1; V: TRBV7-2; length: 14; size: many; DNA: TGTGCCAGCAGTCGTCGGCGGGGGAGCCCTGAGCAGTTCTTC; CDR3: CASSRRRGSPEQFF
D: NA; J: TRBJ2-4; V: TRBV27; length: 18; size: many; DNA: TGTGCCAGCAGTTCCCGAACCGACAGTTTACTAGCCAAAAACATTCAGTACTTC; CDR3: CASSSRTDSLLAKNIQYF
D: NA; J: TRBJ2-1; V: TRBV2; length: 12; size: many; DNA: TGTGCCAGCATTGGGGAGTACAATGAGCAGTTCTTC; CDR3: CASIGEYNEQFF
D: TRBD2; J: TRBJ2-3; V: TRBV5-1; length: 17; size: many; DNA: TGCGCCAGCAACGCCGGACTAGCGGGAACTAGCACAGATACGCAGTATTTT; CDR3: CASNAGLAGTSTDTQYF
D: TRBD1; J: TRBJ2-3; V: TRBV24-1; length: 14; size: NA; DNA: TGTGCCACCAGTATTGAGGCAGGGGGAGATACGCAGTATTTT; CDR3: CATSIEAGGDTQYF
D: NA; J: TRBJ1-1; V: TRBV7-9; length: 15; size: many; DNA: TGTGCCAGCAGCCGTGGGGGGGGGAGGAACACTGAAGCTTTCTTT; CDR3: CASSRGGGRNTEAFF
D: TRBD2; J: TRBJ2-7; V: TRBV27; length: 14; size: many; DNA: TGTGCCAGCAGTTTAAGACTAGCGAGCTACGAGCAGTACTTC; CDR3: CASSLRLASYEQYF
D: TRBD2; J: TRBJ2-3; V: TRBV5-5; length: 16; size: many; DNA: TGCGCCAGCAGCTTGGTAGCGGGAGGGCTGGCAGATACGCAGTATTTT; CDR3: CASSLVAGGLADTQYF
D: NA; J: TRBJ2-3; V: TRBV7-2; length: 16; size: many; DNA: TGTGCCAGCAGCCCTCTGGGGCTTACTAGCACAGATACGCAGTATTTT; CDR3: CASSPLGLTSTDTQYF
D: NA; J: TRBJ1-1; V: TRBV2; length: 11; size: many; DNA: TGTGCCAGCACCCTGTACACTGAAGCTTTCTTT; CDR3: CASTLYTEAFF
D: NA; J: TRBJ2-3; V: TRBV20-1; length: 15; size: NA; DNA: TGCAGTGCTAGAGATCTGGGAGAAAGCGCAGATACGCAGTATTTT; CDR3: CSARDLGESADTQYF
D: TRBD2; J: TRBJ2-5; V: TRBV12-3/TRBV12-4; length: 15; size: NA; DNA: TGTGCCAGCAGCTCCCTAGCGGGAGTATCGGAGACCCAGTACTTC; CDR3: CASSSLAGVSETQYF
D: NA; J: TRBJ1-4; V: TRBV28; length: 13; size: many; DNA: TGTGCCAGCAACCCGTCAAGGGTGGAAAAACTGTTTTTT; CDR3: CASNPSRVEKLFF
D: NA; J: TRBJ2-7; V: TRBV12-3/TRBV12-4; length: 12; size: many; DNA: TGTGCCAGCAGTTTGTACTTCTACGAGCAGTACTTC; CDR3: CASSLYFYEQYF
D: NA; J: TRBJ1-6; V: TRBV2; length: 14; size: many; DNA: TGTGCCAGCAGTGGACAGGCGAATAATTCACCCCTCCACTTT; CDR3: CASSGQANNSPLHF
D: TRBD2; J: TRBJ2-3; V: TRBV19; length: 14; size: NA; DNA: TGTGCCAGCACCGCTAGCGGGAGTTCAGATACGCAGTATTTT; CDR3: CASTASGSSDTQYF
D: NA; J: TRBJ2-7; V: TRBV7-9; length: 13; size: many; DNA: TGTGCCAGCAGCCCGTATCTGGAGAGGGAGCAGTACTTC; CDR3: CASSPYLEREQYF
D: NA; J: TRBJ1-5; V: TRBV30; length: 14; size: many; DNA: TGTGCCTGGACCCCGGGACAATCATATCAGCCCCAGCATTTT; CDR3: CAWTPGQSYQPQHF
D: TRBD1; J: TRBJ1-5; V: TRBV28; length: 12; size: many; DNA: TGTGCCAGCAGTTTCTCCGGGACAGTTTCCCATTTT; CDR3: CASSFSGTVSHF
D: TRBD1; J: TRBJ2-7; V: TRBV2; length: 14; size: many; DNA: TGTGCCAGCAGTGTGGAAGGACAGGGCTACGAGCAGTACTTC; CDR3: CASSVEGQGYEQYF
D: TRBD1; J: TRBJ2-1; V: TRBV19; length: 16; size: NA; DNA: TGTGCCAGTAGTCCGATGACAGGGGGCTCTCACAATGAGCAGTTCTTC; CDR3: CASSPMTGGSHNEQFF
D: TRBD1; J: TRBJ2-5; V: TRBV20-1; length: 13; size: many; DNA: TGCAGTGCTAACAGGGGGTTGGGGGAGACCCAGTACTTC; CDR3: CSANRGLGETQYF
D: NA; J: TRBJ2-3; V: TRBV2; length: 10; size: many; DNA: TGTGCCAGTCTAGCAGATACGCAGTATTTT; CDR3: CASLADTQYF
D: TRBD2; J: TRBJ2-7; V: TRBV7-9; length: 14; size: many; DNA: TGTGCCAGCAGCCCTAGCGGGGGGGGCTACGAGCAGTACTTC; CDR3: CASSPSGGGYEQYF
D: NA; J: TRBJ1-6; V: TRBV10-1; length: 12; size: many; DNA: TGCGCCAGCAGTGAGTCGAATTCACCCCTCCACTTT; CDR3: CASSESNSPLHF
D: NA; J: TRBJ1-5; V: TRBV30; length: 13; size: many; DNA: TGTGCCTGGAGTGACAACAACAATCAGCCCCAGCATTTT; CDR3: CAWSDNNNQPQHF
D: NA; J: TRBJ2-1; V: TRBV4-1; length: 13; size: NA; DNA: TGCGCCAGCAGCCAAGCCACTAACAATGAGCAGTTCTTC; CDR3: CASSQATNNEQFF
D: TRBD1; J: TRBJ1-2; V: TRBV6-2/TRBV6-3; length: 14; size: NA; DNA: TGTGCCAGCAGCAAACCGGGACAGGGGAGAGGCTACACCTTC; CDR3: CASSKPGQGRGYTF
D: NA; J: TRBJ2-5; V: TRBV9; length: 14; size: many; DNA: TGTGCCAGCAGCGTAGGTCAGGGCCAAGAGACCCAGTACTTC; CDR3: CASSVGQGQETQYF
D: NA; J: TRBJ1-6; V: TRBV27; length: 13; size: NA; DNA: TGTGCCAGCAGTGCGGGACAAGGTTCACCCCTCCACTTT; CDR3: CASSAGQGSPLHF